Following are 11 T cell receptor beta chains from one sample sequenced in a study of blood T cell repertoires in COVID-19. The protocol was immunoSEQ multiplex PCR, while the TCRdb copy is restricted to in-frame clones and leaves out a portion. The data hold approximately 33,000 clones, with 75% to 90% observed a single time. Material for sequencing was peripheral blood. These receptors were collected from a man between 65 and 85 years old with acute or convalescent COVID-19.

The chain uses TRBV3-1 (or the pseudogene TRBV3-2) and TRBJ1-1, with TRBD1 as a possible D gene (5 bases). CDR1 is LGHDT and CDR2 is YNNKEL in the germline V gene (reference sequence). Trimming removed 3 bases from V and 1 base from J, with 9 bases in between. This CDR3 is 14 amino acids long. CDR3 in DNA: TGTGCCAGCAGCCATCAAGACAGGAACACTGAAGCTTTCTTT. Translation: CASSHQDRNTEAFF.

The chain employs TRBV5-5 and TRBJ2-1; the D is unclear. This CDR3 has 15 amino acids. The V end was cut by 0 bases, the J end by 2 bases, with 9 bases between. The germline V gene encodes CDR1 SGHKS and CDR2 YYEKEE (reference sequence). CDR3 nucleotides: TGTGCCAGCAGCTTGGCGTCCGAGCCCTACAATGAGCAGTTCTTC. It yields the protein CASSLASEPYNEQFF. The whole variable domain, remainder taken from reference TRBV5-5 and TRBJ2-1, is DAGVTQSPTHLIKTRGQQVTLRCSPISGHKSVSWYQQVLGQGPQFIFQYYEKEERGRGNFPDRFSARQFPNYSSELNVNALLLGDSALYLCASSLASEPYNEQFFGPGTRLTVL.

The chain couples TRBV7-2 to TRBJ1-3; D perhaps matches TRBD1 (5 bases). CDR3 length equals 15 residues. With 0 bases removed from V and 1 base from J, the gap between germline ends came to 7 bases. CDR1 is SGHTA, CDR2 FQGNSA, per germline. CDR3 residues: CASSLAGLSGNTIYF. In DNA, the CDR3 is TGTGCCAGCAGCTTAGCGGGGCTTTCTGGAAACACCATATATTTT.

The chain employs TRBV2 and TRBJ1-2; 7 bases match TRBD1. Losses at the gene ends were 7 bases for V and 0 bases for J; bases not matched to a gene: 2. The V gene's germline CDR1 is SNHLY and CDR2 FYNNEI. CDR3 size: 13 residues. The chain's CDR3 is CASTGTANYGYTF. Written as DNA, the CDR3 is TGTGCCAGCACGGGGACAGCTAACTATGGCTACACCTTC.

The rearrangement uses TRBV25-1 and TRBJ2-7; 9 bases agree with TRBD1. The CDR3 length is 16 residues. Trimming took 5 bases from V and 5 from J; bases not matched to a gene: 13. The V gene's germline CDR1 is MGHDK and CDR2 SYGVNS. CDR3 sequence (DNA): TGTGCCAGCAGTCCCCTCCTCGGACAGGGGACAGACGAGCAGTACTTC. Residues: CASSPLLGQGTDEQYF.

This clone was picked up one time. Other DNA sequences within the sample encode an identical CDR3. The chain recombines TRBV11-2 with TRBJ2-3; tentatively, D is TRBD2 (6 bases). The CDR3 loop spans 14 amino acids. Deletions cut 3 bases from V and 0 bases from J, with 7 bases between. Germline V gives CDR1 SGHAT, CDR2 FQNNGV. For the CDR3, the DNA is TGTGCCAGCAGCTTGGGACTTAGCACAGATACGCAGTATTTT. This encodes CASSLGLSTDTQYF.

The rearrangement links TRBV4-2 to TRBJ2-3; 11 bases map to TRBD2. Trimming at V came to 1 base and at J to 6 bases, leaving 15 bases not matched to a gene. Germline V gene sequence: CDR1 LGHNA, CDR2 YNFKEQ. CDR3 length: 19 residues. CDR3 protein: CASSQVTLAGDYSPDTQYF. CDR3 coding DNA: TGTGCCAGCAGCCAAGTGACACTAGCGGGAGATTATTCGCCCGATACGCAGTATTTT.

This chain uses TRBV5-1 with TRBJ1-4; 11 positions agree with TRBD1. Germline V gives CDR1 SGHRS, CDR2 YFSETQ. The CDR3 has 15 amino acids. The J segment lost 8 bases and the V segment lost 4 bases, leaving 7 bases of the junction unmatched. The CDR3 DNA is TGCGCCAGCAGCGCTGGACAGGGGGCGTCCGAAAAACTGTTTTTT. Protein sequence: CASSAGQGASEKLFF.

The CDR3: CASRYGETNYGYTF. In DNA, the CDR3 is TGTGCCAGCAGGTACGGTGAGACTAACTATGGCTACACCTTC. The chain combines TRBV2 with TRBJ1-2; D is ambiguous. The CDR3 covers 14 residues. Germline CDR1 SNHLY, CDR2 FYNNEI. V was shortened by 6 bases and J by 0 bases, with 11 bases between the two germline ends. Drawing the rest from reference TRBV2 and TRBJ1-2, the complete variable domain is EPEVTQTPSHQVTQMGQEVILRCVPISNHLYFYWYRQILGQKVEFLVSFYNNEISEKSEIFDDQFSVERPDGSNFTLKIRSTKLEDSAMYFCASRYGETNYGYTFGSGTRLTVV.

The gene calls are TRBV7-2 and TRBJ1-5; 7 nucleotides align to TRBD1. The J segment lost 0 bases and the V segment lost 7 bases, leaving 6 bases of the junction unmatched. This CDR3 has 15 amino acids. CDR1 is SGHTA, CDR2 FQGNSA, per germline. The CDR3 here is CASNQGGYSNQPQHF. The DNA for the CDR3 is TGTGCCAGCAACCAGGGGGGCTATAGCAATCAGCCCCAGCATTTT.

The gene calls are TRBV6-4 and TRBJ1-2, with TRBD1 matching 8 bases. The CDR3 sequence is 13 residues long. CDR1 is MRHNA, CDR2 SNTAGT, per germline. The V and J ends lost 6 bases and 8 bases, in that order; junction bases with no gene match: 8. For the CDR3, the DNA is TGTGCCAGCAGGAACGGACAGGGCGAGGGCTACACCTTC. Translating it yields CASRNGQGEGYTF.